Listed below are T cell receptor beta chains from one sample, sequenced in a study of blood T cell repertoires in COVID-19. Libraries were prepared by immunoSEQ multiplex PCR; TCRdb keeps only in-frame clonotypes and omits some of them. Among some 96,000 clones listed, about 85% were seen once. Sequenced: peripheral blood. The receptors stem from a man in his fifties with active or convalescent COVID-19. Both conserved end residues are part of each CDR3. The D gene is left open where the match is weak. Not every row has a clone size; where given, it reads once, few, many or a size class.

v_call: TRBV6-6; j_call: TRBJ1-3; d_call: NA; clone_size: NA; cdr3_aa: CASSRPGGGSGNTIYF; cdr3_nt: TGTGCCAGCAGTCGTCCAGGCGGGGGCTCTGGAAACACCATATATTTT
v_call: TRBV19; j_call: TRBJ2-7; d_call: NA; clone_size: NA; cdr3_aa: CASSITQGYEQYF; cdr3_nt: TGTGCCAGTAGTATAACACAGGGCTACGAGCAGTACTTC
v_call: TRBV7-3; j_call: TRBJ2-1; d_call: NA; clone_size: NA; cdr3_aa: CASRGGPYNEQFF; cdr3_nt: TGTGCCAGCAGGGGAGGTCCCTACAATGAGCAGTTCTTC
v_call: TRBV29-1; j_call: TRBJ2-5; d_call: NA; clone_size: NA; cdr3_aa: CSVDPGLETQYF; cdr3_nt: TGCAGCGTTGATCCAGGCTTGGAGACCCAGTACTTC
v_call: TRBV19; j_call: TRBJ1-1; d_call: NA; clone_size: NA; cdr3_aa: CASSSQTGFEAFF; cdr3_nt: TGTGCCAGTAGTAGCCAAACAGGGTTCGAAGCTTTCTTT
v_call: TRBV30; j_call: TRBJ1-5; d_call: TRBD1; clone_size: NA; cdr3_aa: CAWSSGTANQPQHF; cdr3_nt: TGTGCCTGGAGTTCCGGGACAGCGAATCAGCCCCAGCATTTT
v_call: TRBV5-1; j_call: TRBJ2-1; d_call: NA; clone_size: NA; cdr3_aa: CASKKGGGVEQFF; cdr3_nt: TGCGCCAGCAAGAAGGGGGGAGGGGTTGAGCAGTTCTTC
v_call: TRBV19; j_call: TRBJ1-6; d_call: NA; clone_size: NA; cdr3_aa: CASSIGSDNSPLHF; cdr3_nt: TGTGCCAGTAGTATAGGCAGCGATAATTCACCCCTCCACTTT
v_call: TRBV18; j_call: TRBJ1-1; d_call: TRBD1; clone_size: NA; cdr3_aa: CASSRGQGAMNTEAFF; cdr3_nt: TGTGCCAGCTCACGAGGGCAGGGGGCAATGAACACTGAAGCTTTCTTT
v_call: TRBV11-2; j_call: TRBJ2-7; d_call: NA; clone_size: NA; cdr3_aa: CASSLAWGSYEQYF; cdr3_nt: TGTGCCAGCAGCTTAGCCTGGGGCAGCTACGAGCAGTACTTC
v_call: TRBV18; j_call: TRBJ2-3; d_call: TRBD2; clone_size: NA; cdr3_aa: CASSPRTSGSTDTQYF; cdr3_nt: TGTGCCAGCTCACCAAGAACTAGCGGGAGCACAGATACGCAGTATTTT
v_call: TRBV6-5; j_call: TRBJ2-1; d_call: NA; clone_size: NA; cdr3_aa: CASSRRLGNEQFF; cdr3_nt: TGTGCCAGCAGTCGCCGACTTGGGAATGAGCAGTTCTTC
v_call: TRBV24-1; j_call: TRBJ2-7; d_call: TRBD2; clone_size: NA; cdr3_aa: CATSESLAGVSSEQYF; cdr3_nt: TGTGCCACCAGTGAATCCCTAGCGGGAGTATCGTCCGAGCAGTACTTC
v_call: TRBV2; j_call: TRBJ2-7; d_call: TRBD2; clone_size: NA; cdr3_aa: CASSGRGSFYEQYF; cdr3_nt: TGTGCCAGCAGTGGTCGCGGGAGTTTCTACGAGCAGTACTTC
v_call: TRBV18; j_call: TRBJ1-2; d_call: TRBD1; clone_size: NA; cdr3_aa: CASSPDQLGTAAHQVDGYTF; cdr3_nt: TGTGCCAGCTCACCCGATCAACTTGGGACAGCGGCTCATCAAGTAGATGGCTACACCTTC
v_call: TRBV5-1; j_call: TRBJ2-1; d_call: TRBD2; clone_size: NA; cdr3_aa: CASSLAGGRTHEQFF; cdr3_nt: TGCGCCAGCAGCTTGGCTGGCGGGAGGACCCATGAGCAGTTCTTC
v_call: TRBV30; j_call: TRBJ2-7; d_call: NA; clone_size: NA; cdr3_aa: CAWSVMGGYEQYF; cdr3_nt: TGTGCCTGGAGTGTAATGGGGGGCTACGAGCAGTACTTC
v_call: TRBV3-1/TRBV3-2; j_call: TRBJ1-2; d_call: TRBD1; clone_size: once; cdr3_aa: CASSLRGTGLHGYTF; cdr3_nt: TGTGCCAGCAGCCTAAGAGGGACAGGGCTTCATGGCTACACCTTC
v_call: TRBV7-3; j_call: TRBJ2-5; d_call: NA; clone_size: NA; cdr3_aa: CASSPRRGFETQYF; cdr3_nt: TGTGCCAGCAGCCCTAGGCGAGGGTTTGAGACCCAGTACTTC
v_call: TRBV15; j_call: TRBJ1-4; d_call: NA; clone_size: NA; cdr3_aa: CATRTGGGEKLFF; cdr3_nt: TGTGCCACCCGGACTGGCGGCGGCGAAAAACTGTTTTTT
v_call: TRBV24-1; j_call: TRBJ2-3; d_call: NA; clone_size: NA; cdr3_aa: CATSDLAEVTDTQYF; cdr3_nt: TGTGCCACCAGTGATTTAGCGGAGGTAACAGATACGCAGTATTTT
v_call: TRBV7-7; j_call: TRBJ2-2; d_call: NA; clone_size: NA; cdr3_aa: CASSLSDGMAGELFF; cdr3_nt: TGTGCTAGCAGCTTATCGGACGGGATGGCCGGGGAGCTGTTTTTT
v_call: TRBV14; j_call: TRBJ1-2; d_call: TRBD1; clone_size: NA; cdr3_aa: CASSGDSPNYGYTF; cdr3_nt: TGTGCCAGCAGCGGGGACAGTCCTAACTATGGCTACACCTTC